This TCR beta chain was profiled in a study of T cells in Graves' hyperthyroidism and ophthalmopathy (dated by TCRdb to about 2019). Background on the whole study: Peripheral blood samples were taken at the time of initial diagnosis, prior to any treatment. According to the paper, TCR Vbeta CDR3 sequencing was carried out on 135 peripheral blood samples, which came from 40 to 45 ophthalmopathy, roughly 75 hyperthyroidism and about 17 progressor patients. TCR V-J signatures able to tell the groups apart were searched for in a discovery cohort of 95 or so patients, of whom more than 40 had Graves' ophthalmopathy and about 60 had stable Graves' hyperthyroidism. In addition, the study compared T-cell repertoires in thyroid tissue and in blood from about 6 Graves' hyperthyroidism patients. The 95 to 100 discovery patients were randomly divided into training and test sets at a 7:3 ratio. Prospective prediction of ophthalmopathy was tested in an independent validation cohort of fewer than 20 hyperthyroidism patients and some 17 patients who later progressed to ophthalmopathy. Following sampling, methimazole starting at 30 mg daily was given to hyperthyroidism patients, and high-dose intravenous methylprednisolone was given to ophthalmopathy patients.

Hyperthyroidism patients were newly diagnosed, had a disease duration of under 2 months, and were aged 18 to 65 years. Any patient with an uncontrolled infection, another autoimmune disease, pregnancy or lactation was excluded. Clinical symptoms, serum thyroxine and TRAb, thyroid ultrasound, and orbital computed tomography formed the basis for the diagnoses. For progressor patients, blood was drawn at the first diagnosis of hyperthyroidism, before any ophthalmopathy symptoms had appeared. Ficoll-Paque density gradient centrifugation was used to isolate PBMCs from approximately 11 ml of fresh peripheral blood. Progressor patients were initially diagnosed with Graves' hyperthyroidism and developed ophthalmopathy during follow-up. Trizol reagent was used to extract total RNA, and RNA quality was then checked on an Agilent 2100 Bioanalyzer. The paper's findings and limits, for the study overall: Sample size was not statistically predetermined, and investigators were not blinded to group allocation. A model built on a 13 V-J signature distinguished ophthalmopathy from stable hyperthyroidism, reaching around 90% sensitivity and 81.08% specificity in cross-validation and 80%/75% in testing. Most expanded thyroid clonotypes (frequency above 0.001) were also detected in blood, a finding suggesting that blood repertoires may reflect thyroid immune responses. In validation, progression to ophthalmopathy was predicted by the model with roughly 69% sensitivity and 72.22% specificity, a median of approximately 6.5 months before onset.

The TCR beta CDR3 regions were amplified from RNA transcripts. The first round of RT-PCR for the TCR CDR3 was performed with the HTBI primer set and the Qiagen OneStep RT-PCR kit. The libraries were constructed in a second round of multiplex PCR and then size-selected and purified. Paired-end sequencing of the libraries was performed with 100 bp reads on an Illumina HiSeq2000. Per the original workflow: SOAPnuke was used to process the raw data, throwing out any read that contained adapters or uncalled bases, had a mean Phred below 15, or lacked an exact constant-primer or identifier match. COPE v1.2.5 was used to merge high-quality paired reads, and clonotypes were defined as unique nucleotide sequences. MiTCR v1.1 was used to align clonotypes to the IMGT TRBV, TRBD and TRBJ reference segments. The analysis was restricted to V-J combinations with a frequency above 0.0001, which together covered 99% to 99.2% of the repertoires. The TCS score was defined as F50 (clonal expansion) divided by E x V (chaos), with BLOSUM62-based TCRdist calculated between CDR3 peptides within each V-J. Welch's t-statistics and random forest reduced around 520 V-J features to roughly 13, which were used in a naive Bayes classifier (R e1071). Clones were called with MiXCR by TCRdb after fastp trimmed the public reads at Q25, and only in-frame beta chains were retained. Identical CDR3 proteins give one entry, which carries the most common genes and DNA. Clone size and V and J calls follow TCRdb, not the original study. The table for this sample lists roughly 500,000 distinct CDR3 sequences; about 15% of them were counted only once. The ten largest clonotypes hold less than 6% of the sample.

V is reduced by 5 bases and J by 0 bases, leaving a spacing of 14 bases between them. CDR1 and CDR2 are read off the germline V gene (reference sequence) as GTSNPN and SVGIG. The CDR3 starts with the cysteine, ends with the phenylalanine, and has 15 residues. The only DNA kept is the CDR3, 45 bases in frame from the first base. This clonotype was seen ten or more times. There is no known antigen for this receptor. No quality values exist for individual bases; no much larger clone is one base distant. The source of this sequence is a woman aged 25 to 39 with Graves' hyperthyroidism that later progressed to Graves' ophthalmopathy. The chain joins TRBV30 to TRBJ1-5; the D gene lacks a confident call. The sample taken for sequencing was blood. This receptor carries the CDR3 CAWGSGGYSNQPQHF. The DNA sequence is as follows: TGTGCCTGGGGTTCTGGTGGTTATAGCAATCAGCCCCAGCATTTT.